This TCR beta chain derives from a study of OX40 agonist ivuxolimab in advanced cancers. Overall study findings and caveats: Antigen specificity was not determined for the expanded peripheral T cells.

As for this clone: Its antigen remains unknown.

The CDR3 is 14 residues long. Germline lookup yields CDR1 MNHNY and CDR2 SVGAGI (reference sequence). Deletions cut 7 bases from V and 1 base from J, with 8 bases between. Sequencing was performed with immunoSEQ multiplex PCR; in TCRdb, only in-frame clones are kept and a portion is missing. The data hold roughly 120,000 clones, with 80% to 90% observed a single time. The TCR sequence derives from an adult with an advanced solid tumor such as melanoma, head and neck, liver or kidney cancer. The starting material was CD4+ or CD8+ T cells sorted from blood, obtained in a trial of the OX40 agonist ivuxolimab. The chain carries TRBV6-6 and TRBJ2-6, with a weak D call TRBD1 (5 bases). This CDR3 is CASIDSSGANVLTF. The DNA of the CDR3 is TGTGCCAGCATTGACAGTTCTGGGGCCAACGTCCTGACTTTC.